This T cell receptor (beta chain) comes out of a study of radiation and T cells in renal cell carcinoma. Study-level points and caveats: From baseline, blood top tumor clonotypes peaked at 2 weeks post-radiation.

Turning to this clone: The antigen remains undetermined.

The method was immunoSEQ multiplex PCR; TCRdb's version includes in-frame clones alone and lacks a portion of them. This sample has 150,000 or so clones, with 88% found just once. Germline-derived CDR1 and CDR2 are SGHTA and FQGNSA. With 0 bases removed from V and 6 bases from J, the gap between germline ends came to 8 bases. The CDR3 covers 14 residues. Time point reported: baseline pretreatment blood. Treatment defined: 15 Gy SBRT to primary tumor, nephrectomy 4 weeks later. This TCR was recovered from a woman aged 70-85 years with renal cell carcinoma. This rearrangement joins TRBV7-2 to TRBJ2-2; either TRBD1 or TRBD2 may supply D (5 bases each). Sequenced material: blood, taken from a patient whose treatment included radiotherapy and nephrectomy. The CDR3 reads CASSLAGVAGELFF. CDR3 sequence (DNA): TGTGCCAGCAGCTTAGCGGGGGTCGCCGGGGAGCTGTTTTTT.